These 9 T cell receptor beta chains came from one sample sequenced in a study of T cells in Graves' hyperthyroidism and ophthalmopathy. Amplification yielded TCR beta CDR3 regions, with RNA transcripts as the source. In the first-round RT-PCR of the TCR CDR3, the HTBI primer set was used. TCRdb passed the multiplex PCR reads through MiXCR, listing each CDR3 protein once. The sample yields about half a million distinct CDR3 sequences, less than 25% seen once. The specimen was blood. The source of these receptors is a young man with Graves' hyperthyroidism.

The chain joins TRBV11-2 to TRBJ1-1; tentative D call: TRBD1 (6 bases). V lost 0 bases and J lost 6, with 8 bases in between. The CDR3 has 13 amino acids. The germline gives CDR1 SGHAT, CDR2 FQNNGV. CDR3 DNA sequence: TGTGCCAGCAGCTTAGAACAGGGCGCTGAAGCTTTCTTT. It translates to CASSLEQGAEAFF.

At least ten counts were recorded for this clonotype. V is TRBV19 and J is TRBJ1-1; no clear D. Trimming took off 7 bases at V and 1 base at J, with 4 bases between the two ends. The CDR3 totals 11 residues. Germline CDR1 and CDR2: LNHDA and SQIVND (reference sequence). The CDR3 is CASNKNTEAFF. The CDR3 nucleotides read TGTGCCAGTAATAAGAACACTGAAGCTTTCTTT. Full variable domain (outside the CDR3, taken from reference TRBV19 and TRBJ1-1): DGGITQSPKYLFRKEGQNVTLSCEQNLNHDAMYWYRQDPGQGLRLIYYSQIVNDFQKGDIAEGYSVSREKKESFPLTVTSAQKNPTAFYLCASNKNTEAFFGQGTRLTVV.

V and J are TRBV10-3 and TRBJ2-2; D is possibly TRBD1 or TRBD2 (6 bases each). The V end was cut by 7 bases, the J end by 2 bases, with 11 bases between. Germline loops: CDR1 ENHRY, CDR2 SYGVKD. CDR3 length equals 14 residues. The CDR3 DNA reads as TGTGCCATCACTGCGGGACAAAACACCGGGGAGCTGTTTTTT. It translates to CAITAGQNTGELFF.

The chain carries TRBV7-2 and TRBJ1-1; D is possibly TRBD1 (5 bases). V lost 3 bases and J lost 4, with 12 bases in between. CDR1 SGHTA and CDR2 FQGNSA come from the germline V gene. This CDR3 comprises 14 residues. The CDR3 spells CASSFQGPSTEAFF. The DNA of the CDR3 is TGTGCCAGCAGCTTCCAGGGCCCCAGCACTGAAGCTTTCTTT.

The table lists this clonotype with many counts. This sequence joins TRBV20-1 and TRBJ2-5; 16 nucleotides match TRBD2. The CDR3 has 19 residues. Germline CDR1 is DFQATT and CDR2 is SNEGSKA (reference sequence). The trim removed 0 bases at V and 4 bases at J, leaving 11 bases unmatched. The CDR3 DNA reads TGCAGTGCTAGAGATCTCCCGGGGACTAGCGGGGGGGCCGGAGAGACCCAGTACTTC. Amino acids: CSARDLPGTSGGAGETQYF.

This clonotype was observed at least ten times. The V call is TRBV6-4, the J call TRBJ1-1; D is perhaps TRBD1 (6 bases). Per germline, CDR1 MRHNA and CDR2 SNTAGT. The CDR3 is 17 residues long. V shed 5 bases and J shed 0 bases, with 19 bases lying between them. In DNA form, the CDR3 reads TGTGCCAGCAGTAACCTACGGGGGGCAGGTCTGAACACTGAAGCTTTCTTT. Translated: CASSNLRGAGLNTEAFF.

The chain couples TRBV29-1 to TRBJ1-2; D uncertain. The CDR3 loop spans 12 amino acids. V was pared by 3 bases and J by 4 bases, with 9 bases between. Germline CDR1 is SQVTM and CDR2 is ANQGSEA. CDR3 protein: CSVDEGRYGYTF. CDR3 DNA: TGCAGCGTTGACGAAGGTCGCTATGGCTACACCTTC.

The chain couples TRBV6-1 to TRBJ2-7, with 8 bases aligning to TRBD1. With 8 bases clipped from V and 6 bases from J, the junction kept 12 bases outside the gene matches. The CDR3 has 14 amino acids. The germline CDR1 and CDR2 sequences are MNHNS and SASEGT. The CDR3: CASGAGGAYGEQYF. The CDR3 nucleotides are TGTGCCAGCGGGGCAGGGGGCGCCTACGGCGAGCAGTACTTC.

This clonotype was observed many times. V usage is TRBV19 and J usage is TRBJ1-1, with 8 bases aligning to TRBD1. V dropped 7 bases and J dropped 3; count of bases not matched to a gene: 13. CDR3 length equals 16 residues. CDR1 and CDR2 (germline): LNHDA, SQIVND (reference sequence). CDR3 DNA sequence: TGTGCCAGTAACTCACCCCCAGGGGGCTTCGACACTGAAGCTTTCTTT. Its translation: CASNSPPGGFDTEAFF.